This TCR beta chain was captured by sequencing in a study of T cells in tumors after PD-1 blockade. Across the study: Excluded were patients with checkpoint blockade, immunosuppressants, or radiotherapy or other anti-cancer therapy within 4 weeks. Daily vismodegib 150 mg continued in a subset of anti-PD-1-treated patients.

Genomic DNA template from tumor biopsies or peripheral blood, roughly 616 ng to 6,004 ng input. To note about this clone: Its matching antigen is unknown.

V lost 4 bases and J lost 8, with 15 bases in between. This CDR3 region has 13 residues. Germline V gene lookup returns CDR1 SGHRS and CDR2 YFSETQ. Study results and caveats: Approximately 43% of tumor TCR clonotypes were also found in blood.

Assay: immunoSEQ multiplex PCR; the TCRdb copy retains only in-frame clones and omits some. The data contain around 19,000 clones, around 80% of them seen just once; the ten biggest clones take up roughly 25%. The chain joins TRBV5-1 to TRBJ1-2, with D possibly being TRBD1 (5 bases). Sequences were derived from PBMCs, sampled before anti-PD-1 treatment. The clonotype originates from a human donor with basal cell carcinoma. The chain's CDR3 is CASSPGEGKGYTF. The CDR3 DNA sequence: TGCGCCAGCAGCCCGGGAGAGGGGAAGGGCTACACCTTC.